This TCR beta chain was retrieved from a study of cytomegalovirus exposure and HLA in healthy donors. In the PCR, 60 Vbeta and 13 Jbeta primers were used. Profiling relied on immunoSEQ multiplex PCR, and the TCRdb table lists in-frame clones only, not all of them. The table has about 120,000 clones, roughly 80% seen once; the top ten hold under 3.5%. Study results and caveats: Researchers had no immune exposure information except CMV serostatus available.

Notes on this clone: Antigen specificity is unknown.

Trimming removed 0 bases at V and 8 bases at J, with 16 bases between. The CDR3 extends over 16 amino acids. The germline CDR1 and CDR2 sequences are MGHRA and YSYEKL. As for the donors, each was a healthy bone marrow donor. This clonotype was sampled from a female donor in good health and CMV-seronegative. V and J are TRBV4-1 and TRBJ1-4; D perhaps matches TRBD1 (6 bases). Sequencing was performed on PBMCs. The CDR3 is CASSQEIQGLKEKLFF. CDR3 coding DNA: TGCGCCAGCAGCCAAGAGATACAGGGTCTTAAGGAAAAACTGTTTTTT.